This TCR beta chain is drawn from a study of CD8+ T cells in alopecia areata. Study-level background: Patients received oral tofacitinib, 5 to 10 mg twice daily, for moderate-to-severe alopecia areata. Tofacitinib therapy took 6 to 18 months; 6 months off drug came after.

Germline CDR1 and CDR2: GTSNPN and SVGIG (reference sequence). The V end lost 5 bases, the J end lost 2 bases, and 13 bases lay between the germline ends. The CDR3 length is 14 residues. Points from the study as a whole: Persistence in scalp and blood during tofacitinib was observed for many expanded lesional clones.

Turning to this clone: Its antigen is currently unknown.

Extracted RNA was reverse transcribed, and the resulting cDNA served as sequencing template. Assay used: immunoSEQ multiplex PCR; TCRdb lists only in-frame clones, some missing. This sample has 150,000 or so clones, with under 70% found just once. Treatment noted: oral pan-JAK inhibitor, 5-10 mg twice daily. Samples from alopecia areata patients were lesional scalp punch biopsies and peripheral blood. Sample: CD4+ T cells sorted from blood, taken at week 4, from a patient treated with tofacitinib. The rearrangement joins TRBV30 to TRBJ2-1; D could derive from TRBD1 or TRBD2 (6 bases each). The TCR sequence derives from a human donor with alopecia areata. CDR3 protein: CAWGGAGAYNEQFF. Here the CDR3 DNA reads TGTGCCTGGGGAGGGGCAGGGGCCTACAATGAGCAGTTCTTC.